The 30 T cell receptor beta chains below come from one sample, sequenced in a study of T cells in tuberculosis. Time point defined: new active TB diagnosis, blood taken before or within 7 days of starting treatment. TCRdb's table, derived via immunoSEQ multiplex PCR, lists solely in-frame clones and lacks some. The table includes about 35,000 clones, around 90% detected once. Sequencing used PBMCs, obtained at tuberculosis diagnosis. The receptors here all came from an adult with tuberculosis. Some clones in this sample may be carry-over from other donors' samples.

The chain joins TRBV29-1 to TRBJ1-1; D may be TRBD1 (5 bases). This CDR3 has 12 residues. Trimming left V 7 bases short and J 1 base short, with 10 bases between. Germline V gene sequence: CDR1 SQVTM, CDR2 ANQGSEA. The CDR3 sequence: CSAGAPNTEAFF. CDR3 nucleotide sequence: TGCAGCGCTGGGGCCCCGAACACTGAAGCTTTCTTT.

This clone was found once. V usage is TRBV6-6 and J usage is TRBJ2-7, with 9 bases lining up with TRBD1. With V trimmed by 6 bases and J by 5 bases, 8 bases remained unmatched. This CDR3 is built from 14 residues. The germline V gene encodes CDR1 MNHNY and CDR2 SVGAGI (reference sequence). CDR3 protein: CASSVRDRVHEQYF. For the CDR3, the DNA is TGTGCCAGCAGCGTCCGGGACAGGGTCCACGAGCAGTACTTC.

This clone was recorded once. This chain connects TRBV18 to TRBJ2-2; no clear D gene. In germline, CDR1 is KGHSH, CDR2 LQKENI. V lost 1 base to trimming and J lost 2 bases, with 8 bases between them. CDR3 length: 15 residues. CDR3 coding DNA: TGTGCCAGCTCACCACGGCAGACAAACACCGGGGAGCTGTTTTTT. Translated: CASSPRQTNTGELFF.

The rearrangement uses TRBV5-1 and TRBJ2-7; 9 bases match TRBD2. The CDR3 contains 14 residues. Germline loops: CDR1 SGHRS, CDR2 YFSETQ. J lost 7 bases, V lost 1 base, and 6 bases had no gene match. Written as DNA, the CDR3 is TGCGCCAGCAGCTTGTTAGCGGGGGCACAGGAGCAGTACTTC. Translated: CASSLLAGAQEQYF.

V is TRBV4-2 and J is TRBJ2-1; TRBD2 agrees at 13 bases. The length of the CDR3 is 17 residues. CDR1 is LGHNA, CDR2 YNFKEQ, per germline. J gave up 4 bases and V 2 bases, and 5 bases lay outside the gene matches. The CDR3 DNA sequence: TGTGCCAGCAGCCAACGACTAGCGGGGGGCCAGTACAATGAGCAGTTCTTC. Translation gives CASSQRLAGGQYNEQFF.

The rearrangement joins TRBV6-4 to TRBJ2-7, with 10 bases lining up with TRBD2. The CDR3 is 14 amino acids. Germline CDR1 MRHNA, CDR2 SNTAGT. The V segment lost 4 bases and the J segment 4 bases; nucleotides outside the gene matches: 4. The CDR3 region has the DNA TGTGCCAGCAGTGTCAGCGGGGGGGCATACGAGCAGTACTTC. It encodes CASSVSGGAYEQYF.

This chain connects TRBV5-5 to TRBJ2-7; D ambiguous. Trimming left V 6 bases short and J 0 bases short, with 13 bases between. In germline, CDR1 is SGHKS, CDR2 YYEKEE (reference sequence). The CDR3 contains 14 residues. In nucleotides, the CDR3 is TGTGCCAGCACCCGCGGCCCCGACTCCTACGAGCAGTACTTC. It translates to CASTRGPDSYEQYF.

This clone was seen once. This sequence joins TRBV7-9 and TRBJ2-6; D might be TRBD2 (6 bases). The V gene's germline CDR1 is SEHNR and CDR2 FQNEAQ (reference sequence). The CDR3 spans 16 residues. Trimming removed 0 bases from V and 1 base from J, with 7 bases in between. Here the CDR3 DNA reads TGTGCCAGCAGCTTAGCGCGGGGTTCTGGGGCCAACGTCCTGACTTTC. Its protein product is CASSLARGSGANVLTF. Filled out from reference TRBV7-9 and TRBJ2-6, the complete variable domain reads DTGVSQNPRHKITKRGQNVTFRCDPISEHNRLYWYRQTLGQGPEFLTYFQNEAQLEKSRLLSDRFSAERPKGSFSTLEIQRTEQGDSAMYLCASSLARGSGANVLTFGAGSRLTVL.

This chain links TRBV25-1 with TRBJ2-3; no clear D gene. This CDR3 spans 16 amino acids. V gave up 0 bases and J gave up 1 base, with 11 bases separating them. Looked up from germline, CDR1 is MGHDK and CDR2 is SYGVNS. CDR3 amino acids: CASSEYMSAGTDTQYF. The CDR3 DNA is TGTGCCAGCAGTGAATATATGAGCGCCGGCACAGATACGCAGTATTTT.

The chain employs TRBV18 and TRBJ2-1; 11 nucleotides match TRBD1. CDR1 is KGHSH, CDR2 LQKENI, per germline. The J segment lost 9 bases and the V segment lost 3 bases, leaving 10 bases of the junction unmatched. The CDR3 spans 16 residues. CDR3 amino acids: CASSPPGTGGVFEQFF. CDR3 coding DNA: TGTGCCAGCTCACCTCCCGGGACAGGGGGTGTTTTTGAGCAGTTCTTC.

CDR3 sequence (DNA): TGCGCCAGCAGCTCTTTGCGGGGGCTCGGCGGGGAGCTGTTTTTT. Translated: CASSSLRGLGGELFF. The chain uses TRBV5-1 and TRBJ2-2; perhaps TRBD2 as D (7 bases). CDR1 is SGHRS, CDR2 YFSETQ, per germline. The CDR3 loop spans 15 amino acids. Trimming shortened V by 3 bases and J by 7 bases, and 16 bases separated the two germline ends.

The chain recombines TRBV28 with TRBJ1-6; the D is unclear. Germline V gives CDR1 MDHEN, CDR2 SYDVKM. This CDR3 has 14 amino acids. Trimming left V 8 bases short and J 9 bases short, with 17 bases between. CDR3: CASASPEAPSPLHF. In DNA form, the CDR3 reads TGTGCCAGCGCGTCCCCAGAGGCCCCTTCACCCCTCCACTTT.

This chain connects TRBV7-8 to TRBJ2-2; possibly TRBD2 for D (6 bases). Trimming took 5 bases from V and 3 from J, leaving 22 bases between them. The CDR3 has 18 residues. CDR1 is SGHVS and CDR2 is FQNEAQ in the germline V gene. The CDR3, as DNA: TGTGCCAGCAGCCAGCCAAGCGGGCCCATAGGGGACACCGGGGAGCTGTTTTTT. Protein product: CASSQPSGPIGDTGELFF.

This chain connects TRBV9 to TRBJ2-2; D not certain. The V end lost 4 bases, the J end lost 7 bases, and 8 bases lay between the germline ends. This CDR3 region has 12 residues. Germline V gene data show CDR1 as SGDLS and CDR2 as YYNGEE. This chain's CDR3 is CASSKSVGELFF. As DNA, the CDR3 is TGTGCCAGCAGCAAAAGCGTCGGGGAGCTGTTTTTT. Complete variable domain (other parts from reference TRBV9 and TRBJ2-2): DSGVTQTPKHLITATGQRVTLRCSPRSGDLSVYWYQQSLDQGLQFLIQYYNGEERAKGNILERFSAQQFPDLHSELNLSSLELGDSALYFCASSKSVGELFFGEGSRLTVL.

The V call is TRBV19, the J call TRBJ1-1; D unresolved. Germline lookup yields CDR1 LNHDA and CDR2 SQIVND (reference sequence). The length of the CDR3 is 13 residues. Trimming pared 2 bases from V and 8 bases from J, leaving 12 bases between. CDR3: CASSIWPSQEAFF. DNA of the CDR3: TGTGCCAGTAGTATATGGCCGTCCCAGGAAGCTTTCTTT. The full variable domain, rest sourced from reference TRBV19 and TRBJ1-1, is DGGITQSPKYLFRKEGQNVTLSCEQNLNHDAMYWYRQDPGQGLRLIYYSQIVNDFQKGDIAEGYSVSREKKESFPLTVTSAQKNPTAFYLCASSIWPSQEAFFGQGTRLTVV.

The chain uses TRBV5-1 and TRBJ2-1; the match to TRBD1 covers 9 bases. Germline V gene sequence: CDR1 SGHRS, CDR2 YFSETQ. V lost 2 bases, J lost 5 bases, and 14 bases stayed unmatched. The CDR3 is 18 residues long. The CDR3 region has the DNA TGCGCCAGCAGCTTATTTGCCGGGACAGGGAGGGTAGACAATGAGCAGTTCTTC. It codes for CASSLFAGTGRVDNEQFF.

This chain joins TRBV19 and TRBJ2-1, with a weak D call TRBD1 (5 bases). Germline V lookup: CDR1 LNHDA, CDR2 SQIVND (reference sequence). This CDR3 is 13 amino acids long. The V end was cut by 6 bases, the J end by 4 bases, with 10 bases between. CDR3 DNA sequence: TGTGCCAGTAGCAACAGACAGTACAATGAGCAGTTCTTC. Its protein product is CASSNRQYNEQFF.

V is TRBV5-1 and J is TRBJ2-3, with D maybe TRBD2 (5 bases). This CDR3 is 14 amino acids long. Trimming pared 5 bases from V and 2 bases from J, leaving 12 bases between. CDR1 SGHRS and CDR2 YFSETQ come from the germline V gene. The CDR3 protein is CASRSDLNTDTQYF. CDR3 sequence (DNA): TGCGCCAGCAGGTCGGACTTGAACACAGATACGCAGTATTTT.

The CDR3 DNA is TGCAGCGCCCAGGCAGGGACAGGGGTCGAGTACTTC. Protein sequence: CSAQAGTGVEYF. The chain has TRBV29-1 and TRBJ2-7; 10 nucleotides match TRBD1. The germline V gene encodes CDR1 SQVTM and CDR2 ANQGSEA. Losses at the gene ends were 7 bases for V and 11 bases for J; bases not matched to a gene: 11. The CDR3 is made up of 12 amino acids.

In its sample, this clone was seen once. The genes are TRBV18 and TRBJ1-2; D might be TRBD1 (5 bases). The V gene lost 3 bases and the J gene lost 1 base, with 15 bases spanning the gap. In germline, CDR1 is KGHSH, CDR2 LQKENI. The CDR3 length is 16 residues. The CDR3 reads CASSPRGGPSNYGYTF. The CDR3 coding sequence is TGTGCCAGCTCACCCCGGGGGGGTCCCAGTAACTATGGCTACACCTTC.

The genes are TRBV5-6 and TRBJ2-3, with a possible D match to TRBD2 (5 bases). Germline V gene lookup returns CDR1 SGHDT and CDR2 YYEEEE. The CDR3 is 13 residues long. Trimming removed 4 bases at V and 3 bases at J, with 9 bases between. CDR3 in amino acids: CASSRTSTDTQYF. For the CDR3, the DNA is TGTGCCAGCAGCCGGACTTCTACAGATACGCAGTATTTT. The variable domain in full, completed from reference TRBV5-6 and TRBJ2-3, reads DAGVTQSPTHLIKTRGQQVTLRCSPKSGHDTVSWYQQALGQGPQFIFQYYEEEERQRGNFPDRFSGHQFPNYSSELNVNALLLGDSALYLCASSRTSTDTQYFGPGTRLTVL.

J is TRBJ2-2 and V is TRBV5-1; TRBD1 might be the D (6 bases). Per the germline V gene, CDR1 is SGHRS and CDR2 is YFSETQ. This CDR3 contains 18 residues. V was trimmed by 1 base and J by 4 bases, leaving 20 bases between them. CDR3 nucleotides: TGCGCCAGCAGCTTGAGTCCGCGGGTAGGGGGTCGCACCGGGGAGCTGTTTTTT. Translated: CASSLSPRVGGRTGELFF.

This chain links TRBV2 with TRBJ1-2; 11 bases fit TRBD1. Germline V gene sequence: CDR1 SNHLY, CDR2 FYNNEI. This CDR3 has 15 residues. J gave up 4 bases and V 4 bases, and 5 bases lay outside the gene matches. The CDR3 DNA reads TGTGCCAGCAGTGCGCGGACAGGGGGCGTCTATGGCTACACCTTC. As protein: CASSARTGGVYGYTF.

The chain uses TRBV12-5 and TRBJ2-1, with TRBD1 matching over 11 bases. The CDR3 consists of 15 residues. Germline V lookup: CDR1 LGHNT, CDR2 FRNRAP. The junction had 4 bases not matched to a gene; V was cut back by 5 bases and J by 4 bases. The CDR3 bases are TGTGCTAGTGGTCCTGGACAGGGGGCGTACAATGAGCAGTTCTTC. Translation gives CASGPGQGAYNEQFF.

The chain is built from TRBV5-1 and TRBJ1-1, with D uncertain. The V end was cut by 0 bases, the J end by 2 bases, with 8 bases between. The V gene's germline CDR1 is SGHRS and CDR2 YFSETQ. This CDR3 contains 14 residues. The CDR3 loop is CASSLATANTEAFF. The CDR3 DNA sequence: TGCGCCAGCAGCTTGGCCACAGCAAACACTGAAGCTTTCTTT.

V usage is TRBV27 and J usage is TRBJ2-1, with a possible D match to TRBD2 (5 bases). This CDR3 is built from 12 residues. Trimming cost V 10 bases and J 7 bases, with 14 bases left between them. Germline lookup yields CDR1 MNHEY and CDR2 SMNVEV (reference sequence). In DNA, the CDR3 is TGTGCCACCCGGACTGTGGGTAATGAGCAGTTCTTC. Its translation: CATRTVGNEQFF.

The chain employs TRBV6-1 and TRBJ2-1; D gene ambiguous. V was trimmed by 7 bases and J by 0 bases, leaving 4 bases between them. The germline V gene has CDR1 MNHNS and CDR2 SASEGT. This CDR3 has 12 residues. CDR3 sequence (DNA): TGTGCCAGCACGGGCTCCTACAATGAGCAGTTCTTC. It translates to CASTGSYNEQFF.

For the CDR3, the DNA is TGTGCCAGCAGCTTGGATACTCACACCGGGGAGCTGTTTTTT. Its translation: CASSLDTHTGELFF. This chain connects TRBV5-5 to TRBJ2-2, with no clear D. CDR3 length equals 14 residues. CDR1 SGHKS and CDR2 YYEKEE come from the germline V gene (reference sequence). With 0 bases removed from V and 3 bases from J, the gap between germline ends came to 6 bases. Full variable domain (outside the CDR3, taken from reference TRBV5-5 and TRBJ2-2): DAGVTQSPTHLIKTRGQQVTLRCSPISGHKSVSWYQQVLGQGPQFIFQYYEKEERGRGNFPDRFSARQFPNYSSELNVNALLLGDSALYLCASSLDTHTGELFFGEGSRLTVL.

This sequence joins TRBV6-4 and TRBJ1-1; D may be TRBD1 (5 bases). This CDR3 comprises 12 residues. The germline V and J ends were trimmed by 8 bases and 0 bases, with 7 bases remaining between them. The germline CDR1 and CDR2 sequences are MRHNA and SNTAGT. CDR3 nucleotide sequence: TGTGCCAGCGAGACAGTGAACACTGAAGCTTTCTTT. As protein: CASETVNTEAFF.

As DNA, the CDR3 is TGTGCCAGCAGCCAGGCCGGGACTAGCTCCTACGAGCAGTACTTC. Protein product: CASSQAGTSSYEQYF. This sequence joins TRBV4-2 and TRBJ2-7; 8 bases are shared with TRBD2. Germline lookup yields CDR1 LGHNA and CDR2 YNFKEQ. V lost 3 bases and J lost 0; bases outside the gene matches: 4. This CDR3 region has 15 residues.